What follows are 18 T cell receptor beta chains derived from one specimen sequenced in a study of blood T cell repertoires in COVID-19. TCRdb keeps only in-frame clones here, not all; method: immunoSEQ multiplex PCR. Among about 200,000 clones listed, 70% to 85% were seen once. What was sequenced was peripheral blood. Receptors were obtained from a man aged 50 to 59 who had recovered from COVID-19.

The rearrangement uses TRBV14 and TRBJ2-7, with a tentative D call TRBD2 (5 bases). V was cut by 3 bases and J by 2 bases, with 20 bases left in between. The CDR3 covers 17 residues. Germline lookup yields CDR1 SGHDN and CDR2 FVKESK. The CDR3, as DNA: TGTGCCAGCAGCCAGACGCTTGGTTTGGTCGGGACCTACGAGCAGTACTTC. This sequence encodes CASSQTLGLVGTYEQYF. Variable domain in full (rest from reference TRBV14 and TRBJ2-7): EAGVTQFPSHSVIEKGQTVTLRCDPISGHDNLYWYRRVMGKEIKFLLHFVKESKQDESGMPNNRFLAERTGGTYSTLKVQPAELEDSGVYFCASSQTLGLVGTYEQYFGPGTRLTVT.

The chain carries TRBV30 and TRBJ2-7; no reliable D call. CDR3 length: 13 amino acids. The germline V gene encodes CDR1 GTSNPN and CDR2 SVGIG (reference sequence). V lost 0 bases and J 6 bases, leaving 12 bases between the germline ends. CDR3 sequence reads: CAWSVPAYSEQYF. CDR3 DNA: TGTGCCTGGAGTGTACCCGCTTATAGCGAGCAGTACTTC.

This CDR3 is CASSLYSRETQYF. For the CDR3, the DNA is TGTGCCAGCAGCTTATACAGTAGAGAGACCCAGTACTTC. J is TRBJ2-5 and V is TRBV11-3; D uncertain. The CDR3 loop spans 13 amino acids. Trimming removed 2 bases at V and 4 bases at J, with 8 bases between. Germline V gene data show CDR1 as SGHNT and CDR2 as YENEEA.

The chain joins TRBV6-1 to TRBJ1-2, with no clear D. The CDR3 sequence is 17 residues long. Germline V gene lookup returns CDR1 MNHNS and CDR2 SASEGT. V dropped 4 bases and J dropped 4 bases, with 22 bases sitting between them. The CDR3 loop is CASSGLGREKVIYGYTF. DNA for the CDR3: TGTGCCAGCAGTGGCCTAGGACGGGAGAAAGTCATCTATGGCTACACCTTC.

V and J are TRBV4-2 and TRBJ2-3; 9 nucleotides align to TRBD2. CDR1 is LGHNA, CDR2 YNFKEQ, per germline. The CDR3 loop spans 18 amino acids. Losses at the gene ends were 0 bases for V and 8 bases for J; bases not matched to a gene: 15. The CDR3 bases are TGTGCCAGCAGCCAAGATCTTAGTAGCGGGAGCTCGTGGGGTACGCAGTATTTT. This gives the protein CASSQDLSSGSSWGTQYF.

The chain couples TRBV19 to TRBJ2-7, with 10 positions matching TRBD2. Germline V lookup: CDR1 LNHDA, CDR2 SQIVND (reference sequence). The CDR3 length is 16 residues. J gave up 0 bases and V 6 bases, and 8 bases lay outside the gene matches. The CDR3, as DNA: TGTGCCAGTAGAGAGAGCGGGAGGGGGTCCTCCTACGAGCAGTACTTC. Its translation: CASRESGRGSSYEQYF.

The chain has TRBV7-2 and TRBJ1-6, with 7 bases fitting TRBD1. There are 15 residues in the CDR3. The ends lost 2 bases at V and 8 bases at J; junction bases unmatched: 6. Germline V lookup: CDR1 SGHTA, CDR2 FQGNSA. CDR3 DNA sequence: TGTGCCAGCAGCTTAAGGGGGCCTTTAGATTCACCCCTCCACTTT. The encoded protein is CASSLRGPLDSPLHF.

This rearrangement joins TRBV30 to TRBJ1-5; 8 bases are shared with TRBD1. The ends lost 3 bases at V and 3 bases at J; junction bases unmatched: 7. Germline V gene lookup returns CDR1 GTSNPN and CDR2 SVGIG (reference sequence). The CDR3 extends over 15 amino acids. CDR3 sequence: CAWSPETGDNQPQHF. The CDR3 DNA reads TGTGCCTGGAGCCCGGAGACAGGGGACAATCAGCCCCAGCATTTT.

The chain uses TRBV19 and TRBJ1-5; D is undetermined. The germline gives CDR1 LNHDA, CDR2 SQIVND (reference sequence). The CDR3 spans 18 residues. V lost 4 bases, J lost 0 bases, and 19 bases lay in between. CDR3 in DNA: TGTGCCAGTAGTACTAGCCCCGCCTGGGGAGATAGCAATCAGCCCCAGCATTTT. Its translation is CASSTSPAWGDSNQPQHF.

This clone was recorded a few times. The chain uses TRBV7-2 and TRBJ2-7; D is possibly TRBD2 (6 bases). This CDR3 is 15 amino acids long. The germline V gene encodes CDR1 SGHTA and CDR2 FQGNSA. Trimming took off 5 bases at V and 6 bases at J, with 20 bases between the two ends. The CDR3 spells CASSPYWGRWGEQYF. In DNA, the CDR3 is TGTGCCAGCAGCCCATACTGGGGGAGGTGGGGCGAGCAGTACTTC.

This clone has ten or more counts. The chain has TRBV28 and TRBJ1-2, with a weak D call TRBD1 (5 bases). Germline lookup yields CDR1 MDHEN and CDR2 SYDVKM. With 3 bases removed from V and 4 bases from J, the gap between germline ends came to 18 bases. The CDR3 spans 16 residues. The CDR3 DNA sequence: TGTGCCAGCAGTTTCTTGGGGGGAAGACGCGGCTATGGCTACACCTTC. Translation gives CASSFLGGRRGYGYTF.

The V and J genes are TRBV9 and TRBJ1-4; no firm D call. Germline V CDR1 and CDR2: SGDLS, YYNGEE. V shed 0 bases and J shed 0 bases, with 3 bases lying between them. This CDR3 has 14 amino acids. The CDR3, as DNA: TGTGCCAGCAGCGTAGCGTCAACTAATGAAAAACTGTTTTTT. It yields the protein CASSVASTNEKLFF.

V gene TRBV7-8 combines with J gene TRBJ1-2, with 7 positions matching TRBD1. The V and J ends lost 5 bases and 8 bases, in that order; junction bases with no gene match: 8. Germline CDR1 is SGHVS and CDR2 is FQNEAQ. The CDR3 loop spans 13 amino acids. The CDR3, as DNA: TGTGCCAGCAGCCACAACAGGGGTGACGGCTACACCTTC. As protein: CASSHNRGDGYTF.

The CDR3 bases are TGTGCCAGCAGACTGACAGGGCACGAGCAGTACTTC. Translated: CASRLTGHEQYF. The chain combines TRBV28 with TRBJ2-7, with 7 positions matching TRBD1. This CDR3 is built from 12 residues. The J segment lost 5 bases and the V segment lost 6 bases, leaving 4 bases of the junction unmatched. From germline, CDR1 is MDHEN and CDR2 SYDVKM. The full variable domain, in which reference TRBV28 and TRBJ2-7 provide the parts outside the CDR3, is DVKVTQSSRYLVKRTGEKVFLECVQDMDHENMFWYRQDPGLGLRLIYFSYDVKMKEKGDIPEGYSVSREKKERFSLILESASTNQTSMYLCASRLTGHEQYFGPGTRLTVT.

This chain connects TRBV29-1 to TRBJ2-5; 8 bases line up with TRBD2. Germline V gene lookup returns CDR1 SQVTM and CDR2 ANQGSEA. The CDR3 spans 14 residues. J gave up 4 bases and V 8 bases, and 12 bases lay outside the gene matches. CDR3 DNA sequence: TGCAGCTTTAGCGGGATTTGGCCGAGAGAGACCCAGTACTTC. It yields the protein CSFSGIWPRETQYF.

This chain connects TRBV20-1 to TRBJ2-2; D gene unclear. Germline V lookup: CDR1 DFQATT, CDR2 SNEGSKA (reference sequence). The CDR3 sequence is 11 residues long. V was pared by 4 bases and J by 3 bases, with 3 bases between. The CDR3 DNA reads TGCAGTGCTACGGACACCGGGGAGCTGTTTTTT. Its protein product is CSATDTGELFF.

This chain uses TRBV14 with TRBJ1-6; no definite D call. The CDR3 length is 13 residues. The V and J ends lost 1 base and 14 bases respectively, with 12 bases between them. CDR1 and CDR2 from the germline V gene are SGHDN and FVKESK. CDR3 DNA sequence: TGTGCCAGCAGCCAAGGCACTCGGGGAGCCCTCCACTTT. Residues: CASSQGTRGALHF.

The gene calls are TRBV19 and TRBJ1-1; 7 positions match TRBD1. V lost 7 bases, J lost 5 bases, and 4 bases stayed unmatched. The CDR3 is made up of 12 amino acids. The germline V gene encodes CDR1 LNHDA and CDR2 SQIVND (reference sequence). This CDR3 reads CASTGTVTEAFF. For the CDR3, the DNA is TGTGCCAGTACTGGGACAGTTACTGAAGCTTTCTTT.